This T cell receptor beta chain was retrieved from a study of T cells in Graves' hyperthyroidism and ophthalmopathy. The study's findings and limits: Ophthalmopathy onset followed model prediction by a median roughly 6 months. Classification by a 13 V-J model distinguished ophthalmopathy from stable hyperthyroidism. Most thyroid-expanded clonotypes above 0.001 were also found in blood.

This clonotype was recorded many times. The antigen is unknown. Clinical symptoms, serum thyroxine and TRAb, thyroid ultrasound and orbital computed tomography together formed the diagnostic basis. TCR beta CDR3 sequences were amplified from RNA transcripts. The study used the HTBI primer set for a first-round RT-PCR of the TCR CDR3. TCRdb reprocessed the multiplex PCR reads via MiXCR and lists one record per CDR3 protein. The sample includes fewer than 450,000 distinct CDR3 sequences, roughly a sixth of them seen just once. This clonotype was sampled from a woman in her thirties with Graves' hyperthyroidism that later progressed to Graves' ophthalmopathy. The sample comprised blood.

CDR3: CAWTPGTTNEKLFF. CDR3 sequence (DNA): TGTGCCTGGACTCCCGGAACAACTAATGAAAAACTGTTTTTT. The V call is TRBV30, the J call TRBJ1-4; no definite D call. CDR3 size: 14 residues. The ends were cut back, 4 bases at V and 0 bases at J, with 9 bases in the middle. Germline V CDR1 and CDR2: GTSNPN, SVGIG (reference sequence).